This T cell receptor (beta chain) stems from a study of CD8+ T cells in alopecia areata. Sequencing templates came from extracted RNA that was reverse transcribed into cDNA. The method was immunoSEQ multiplex PCR; TCRdb's version includes in-frame clones alone and lacks a portion of them. The data hold fewer than 110,000 clones, with 85% to 90% observed a single time. The CDR3 runs to 13 residues. Trimming cost V 4 bases and J 4 bases, with 7 bases left between them. CDR1 is MNHEY and CDR2 is SMNVEV in the germline V gene (reference sequence). Treatment of the sample: oral pan-JAK inhibitor, 5-10 mg twice daily. Alopecia areata patients provided lesional scalp punch biopsies and peripheral blood.

The source of this sequence is a human donor with alopecia areata. The input for sequencing was CD8+ T cells sorted from blood, taken at roughly week 30, from a patient treated with tofacitinib. The chain couples TRBV27 to TRBJ2-2; D remains ambiguous. DNA of the CDR3: TGTGCCAGCAGTTCGGACGTCACCGGGGAGCTGTTTTTT. Its protein is CASSSDVTGELFF.